This record covers a single T cell receptor beta chain. Its target is unknown. This specimen belongs to a study of T cells expressing NK-cell markers. Turning to the study itself: Among eight sequenced donors, seven carried HCMV seropositivity while one was seronegative. Study-level points and caveats: Roughly 6 of the donors carried dominant NKG2C+ clonotypes that took up about 1.0-8% of their CD8+ T cells.

Scientists made TCR beta cDNA using 5'RACE template switching with UMIs. TCRdb reprocessed the 5' RACE reads, with one entry per CDR3 protein and no DNA. This sample's clone table lists 350,000 to 450,000 distinct CDR3 sequences. Per the germline V gene, CDR1 is SGHNT and CDR2 is YYREEE (reference sequence). There are 15 residues in the CDR3. Sequencing used blood T cells: a sorted CD56 or NKG2C T cell subset, CD4+ or CD8+ T cells, or bulk PBMC T cells (not recorded which). The receptor was isolated from a man aged 18-75 years in good health. The chain uses TRBV5-4 and TRBJ2-1; TCRdb lists TRBD1, though no DNA is available to test this call. The CDR3 loop is CASSYRQGASNEQFF.